This T cell receptor (beta chain) originates from a study of shared clonotypes between healthy human individuals (dated by TCRdb to 2020 to 2022). Regarding the complete study: The cohort comprised two women and a few men aged 18 to 49 years. For each donor, CD4 naive and CD4 memory were each run on three plates, CD8 naive on two plates, and CD8 memory on one plate. To estimate repertoire size and how much clonotypes are shared between individuals, the study performed deep sequencing of blood TCR repertoires from a few healthy adults. To increase sequencing depth and limit assay-specific biases, TCR repertoire library preparation and sequencing were carried out by different laboratories using diverse techniques. Each donor's leukapheresis produced roughly between roughly 0.9 and 8.9 billion PBMCs. Broader findings and caveats from the paper: Clonotypes shared by all four sorted-subset donors showed higher generation probabilities than non-shared clonotypes. Estimated clonotype richness was generally larger for naive than for memory subsets. Sampling was limited to blood, and TCR repertoires in tissue likely differ from TCR repertoires in blood. Based on pairwise subsampling, the degree of clonotype sharing among donors was expected to be affected by sequencing depth. Even with the large sequencing depth, rarefaction of the sorted-subset datasets indicated that sequencing was incomplete. Roughly 5% of naive CD4, 3.5% of naive CD8, about 2.5% of memory CD4, and more than 0.35% of memory CD8 clonotypes were shared across several donors. Because the study included only a small number of donors, the genetic and exposure-history diversity represented was limited.

TCR CDR3 regions were amplified from genomic DNA by multiplex PCR using the deep immunoSEQ assay. For each cell subset, the extracted genomic DNA was distributed evenly across all wells of several immunoSEQ 96-well plates, and each plate served as one replicate. For sorted subsets, around 200 ng genomic DNA, equal to about 30,000 T cell genomes, was loaded into each replicate PCR. Purified libraries were measured with a Qubit 3.0 fluorometer, size-checked on a Bioanalyzer 2100, and measured again with the KAPA Library Quantification kit. Every immunoSEQ 96-well plate was sequenced on a dedicated single-read 150-cycle Illumina NextSeq 550 flow cell. The study's processing was this. The immunoSEQ output contained only junctional sequences without quality scores, so filtering could not match that applied to full-length reads. Sequences were annotated with PyIR, a Python wrapper for IgBLAST v1.9, and V/J genes and CDR3 were assigned using IMGT germline references. Reads with weak V/J assignments (E-value above 1e-6), missing CDR3, stop codons, out-of-frame junctions, or ambiguous translated residues were removed. V3J clonotypes were defined by identical inferred V gene, J gene, and CDR3 amino acid sequence. Percentage overlap between repertoires was calculated by dividing the number of shared unique clonotypes by the size of the smaller repertoire. Richness of each repertoire was evaluated using RTK rarefaction, the Chao1 estimator, and Recon v2.1 estimates of unobserved clonotypes. OLGA was used to compute generation probabilities for all TCRbeta clonotypes that the gDNA method yielded from a few donors. Entries here come from immuneACCESS through TCRdb and include only in-frame sequences with V and J called. Some clones fail to appear in such tables; in the studies checked, an unresolved V gene covers under half of the shortfall, and the cause of the remainder is unknown. The V and J calls and clone size come from that table; D and trimming were worked out from the DNA. The sample table records 2 million to 2.5 million clones; 90% to 95% of these occur just once. About 0.37% of the sample goes to the ten largest clones.

CDR1 and CDR2, per the germline V gene (reference sequence), are SEHNR and FQNEAQ. Germline trimming amounts to 2 bases on V and 1 base on J, with 9 as the count of junction bases outside the gene matches. The CDR3 has 17 amino acids, counting the end cysteine and phenylalanine. The entry retains the CDR3 DNA only, 51 bases that are in frame from base 1. Comment on this clone: The target of this receptor is not known. Nothing much larger sits one base from this clone, and base qualities are not available.

The donors were healthy, HIV-negative adults who had no recently reported acute infections or vaccinations. All donors were Caucasian adults living in Nashville, Tennessee, USA. CD4+ T cells were enriched through magnetic negative selection, after which naive cells were positively selected on CD45RA and the remaining negative fraction served as the memory subset. After blood collection by leukapheresis, PBMCs were isolated using Ficoll-Histopaque density gradient centrifugation and then cryopreserved in the vapor phase of liquid nitrogen. Analytical flow cytometry was used to check the purity and quantity of each magnetically sorted T cell population. Genomic DNA was isolated from each sorted fraction and quantified by UV absorbance on a Nanodrop 2000c.

The chain is made from TRBV7-9 and TRBJ2-5; 8 nucleotides in the junction match TRBD2. This receptor was taken from a man aged 18 to 29 in good health. Some clones in this sample may be carry-over from other donors' samples. The sequencing sample was made of naive CD4+ T cells from PBMCs. What this sample's cell subset or site label stands for: CD45RA+ positively selected. The DNA sequence reads TGTGCCAGCAGCTTAAATGTGCTAGCGGGTCTCCAAGAGACCCAGTACTTC. Its translation is CASSLNVLAGLQETQYF.